The clone carrying this TCR beta chain was recorded a few times. TCRdb re-derived calls from the 5' RACE reads in MiXCR, one entry per CDR3 protein. The sample comprises hundreds of thousands of distinct CDR3 sequences, more than 20% of which are singletons, and approximately 14% rests with the top ten. These data are taken from a study of T-cell memory formation after mild COVID-19. The sequence was collected from an adult woman who had mild COVID-19 (a few samples of this study predate the infection). Cell type and time point are not known. Source material: PBMCs or a T cell subset sorted from them (not recorded which).

The CDR3 sequence: CASSLGGQGDYEQYF. In nucleotides, the CDR3 is TGTGCCAGCAGCTTAGGGGGCCAGGGAGACTACGAGCAGTACTTC. The chain couples TRBV7-6 to TRBJ2-7; D is perhaps TRBD1 or TRBD2 (5 bases each). The CDR3 extends over 15 amino acids. Trimming left V 1 base short and J 3 bases short, with 13 bases between. Germline V gene sequence: CDR1 SGHVS, CDR2 FNYEAQ. The full variable domain, rest sourced from reference TRBV7-6 and TRBJ2-7, is GAGVSQSPRYKVTKRGQDVALRCDPISGHVSLYWYRQALGQGPEFLTYFNYEAQQDKSGLPNDRFSAERPEGSISTLTIQRTEQRDSAMYRCASSLGGQGDYEQYFGPGTRLTVT.